Each of the 5 T cell receptor beta chains below was sequenced from the same sample in a study of blood T cell repertoires in COVID-19. Clones were read by immunoSEQ multiplex PCR, and TCRdb kept only the in-frame ones, dropping some. The sample includes 250,000 or so clones, more than 85% seen only once; the top ten take just under 9%. Input material: PBMCs or T cells enriched from blood (not recorded which). Receptor source: a man in his forties who had recovered from COVID-19.

The chain uses TRBV5-6 and TRBJ1-5; TRBD1 might be the D (5 bases). The CDR3 totals 13 residues. Trimming cost V 4 bases and J 9 bases, with 14 bases left between them. Per germline, CDR1 SGHDT and CDR2 YYEEEE. CDR3 DNA sequence: TGTGCCAGCAGCAGCGGGACCCCAGGGCCCCAGCATTTT. It codes for CASSSGTPGPQHF.

The chain carries TRBV2 and TRBJ1-6; D is possibly TRBD1 (6 bases). Germline V gene data show CDR1 as SNHLY and CDR2 as FYNNEI. The CDR3 is made up of 15 amino acids. V lost 8 bases, J lost 7 bases, and 18 bases lay in between. CDR3: CASCLSGQTNSPLHF. The DNA of the CDR3 is TGTGCCAGCTGTTTATCAGGACAGACAAATTCACCCCTCCACTTT. Full variable domain (remainder filled in from reference TRBV2 and TRBJ1-6): EPEVTQTPSHQVTQMGQEVILRCVPISNHLYFYWYRQILGQKVEFLVSFYNNEISEKSEIFDDQFSVERPDGSNFTLKIRSTKLEDSAMYFCASCLSGQTNSPLHFGNGTRLTVT.

This rearrangement joins TRBV7-2 to TRBJ1-1, with D unresolved. V lost 5 bases and J lost 8, with 18 bases in between. The CDR3 contains 14 residues. Germline V gene lookup returns CDR1 SGHTA and CDR2 FQGNSA. The CDR3 loop is CASSPAGGFREAFF. CDR3 in DNA: TGTGCCAGCAGCCCCGCCGGCGGGTTTAGGGAAGCTTTCTTT.

V gene TRBV6-5 combines with J gene TRBJ2-2; D unresolved. There are 14 residues in the CDR3. Germline V CDR1 and CDR2: MNHEY, SVGAGI. V was cut by 2 bases and J by 6 bases, with 10 bases left in between. The CDR3 sequence: CASSYVSESGELFF. Written as DNA, the CDR3 is TGTGCCAGCAGTTACGTTTCGGAGTCCGGGGAGCTGTTTTTT.

This clone was detected only once. The chain links TRBV21-1 to TRBJ2-7; TRBD2, as called in the table, went unchecked against the DNA. TRBV21-1 represents a pseudogene. The CDR3 sequence is 15 residues long. CDR3 amino acids: CASSKAAGAVYEQYF. The CDR3 DNA reads as TGTGCCAGCAGCAAAGCGGCGGGAGCAGTCTACGAGCAGTACTTC.